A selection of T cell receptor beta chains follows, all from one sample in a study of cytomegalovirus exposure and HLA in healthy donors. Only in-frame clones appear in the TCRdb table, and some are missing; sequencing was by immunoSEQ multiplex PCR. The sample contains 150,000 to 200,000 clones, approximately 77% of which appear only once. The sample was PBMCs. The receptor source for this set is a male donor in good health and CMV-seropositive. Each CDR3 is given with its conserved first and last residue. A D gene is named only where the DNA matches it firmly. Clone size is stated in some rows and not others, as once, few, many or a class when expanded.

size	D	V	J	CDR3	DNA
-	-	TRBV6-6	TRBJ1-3	CASSYGTREAGNTIYF	TGTGCCAGCAGTTACGGGACCCGGGAGGCTGGAAACACCATATATTTT
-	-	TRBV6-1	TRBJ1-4	CASSEFMGAPNEKLFF	TGTGCCAGCAGTGAATTCATGGGGGCCCCTAATGAAAAACTGTTTTTT
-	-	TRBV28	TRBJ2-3	CASRSLFGDTQYF	TGTGCCAGCAGATCCCTTTTCGGAGATACGCAGTATTTT
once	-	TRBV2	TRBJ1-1	CASSEIWPMNTEAFF	TGTGCCAGCAGTGAAATTTGGCCAATGAACACTGAAGCTTTCTTT
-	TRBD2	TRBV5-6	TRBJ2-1	CASAAGLAGINEQFF	TGTGCCAGCGCCGCGGGACTAGCGGGGATCAATGAGCAGTTCTTC
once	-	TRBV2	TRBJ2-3	CASSTDRGAAATQYF	TGTGCCAGCAGTACCGATCGGGGGGCGGCGGCTACGCAGTATTTT
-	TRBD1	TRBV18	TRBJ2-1	CASSRQGGYNEQFF	TGTGCCAGCTCAAGACAGGGGGGATACAATGAGCAGTTCTTC
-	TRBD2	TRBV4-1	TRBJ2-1	CASSLRTSGVSYNEQFF	TGCGCCAGCAGCCTAAGGACTAGCGGGGTTTCCTACAATGAGCAGTTCTTC
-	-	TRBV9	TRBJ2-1	CASSVSADNEQFF	TGTGCCAGCAGCGTCAGTGCGGACAATGAGCAGTTCTTC
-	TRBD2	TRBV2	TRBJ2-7	CASSDKWASGGYEQYF	TGTGCCAGCAGTGACAAGTGGGCTAGCGGGGGTTACGAGCAGTACTTC
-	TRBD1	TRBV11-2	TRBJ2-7	CASSWTTGGSSYEQYF	TGTGCCAGCAGCTGGACAACAGGGGGCTCGTCCTACGAGCAGTACTTC
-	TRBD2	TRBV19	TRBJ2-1	CASSRGGLAGGNEQFF	TGTGCCAGTAGTCGGGGGGGACTAGCGGGCGGGAATGAGCAGTTCTTC
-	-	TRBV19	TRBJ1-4	CASTTGYREKLFF	TGTGCCAGCACAACAGGGTATCGCGAAAAACTGTTTTTT
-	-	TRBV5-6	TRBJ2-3	CASSGAGLQLTDTQYF	TGTGCCAGCAGCGGGGCGGGACTCCAACTCACAGATACGCAGTATTTT
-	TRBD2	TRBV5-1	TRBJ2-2	CASRSLAGDTGELFF	TGCGCCAGCAGGTCTCTAGCGGGGGACACCGGGGAGCTGTTTTTT
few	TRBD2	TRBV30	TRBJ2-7	CAWSPLPSGGVVDEQYF	TGTGCCTGGAGTCCCCTGCCTAGCGGGGGGGTCGTCGACGAGCAGTACTTC
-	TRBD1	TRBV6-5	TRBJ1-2	CASSYYRDRGRSGYTF	TGTGCCAGCAGTTACTACCGGGACAGGGGGCGGAGTGGCTACACCTTC
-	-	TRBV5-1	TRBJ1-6	CASSLDPTGLIKNSPLHF	TGCGCCAGCAGCTTGGACCCTACAGGACTAATAAAAAATTCACCCCTCCACTTT
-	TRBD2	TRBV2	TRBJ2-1	CASRGAGGTSYNEQFF	TGTGCCAGCAGGGGAGCGGGGGGTACCTCCTACAATGAGCAGTTCTTC
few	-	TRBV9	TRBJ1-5	CASSEQGDSNQPQHF	TGTGCCAGCAGCGAACAGGGCGATAGCAATCAGCCCCAGCATTTT
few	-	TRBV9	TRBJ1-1	CASSVDRGGRTEAFF	TGTGCCAGCAGCGTAGATAGAGGGGGTCGCACTGAAGCTTTCTTT
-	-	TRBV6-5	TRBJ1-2	CASSYGAAKGYTF	TGTGCCAGCAGTTACGGGGCAGCGAAGGGCTACACCTTC
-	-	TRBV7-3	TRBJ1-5	CASSLTPGQPQHF	TGTGCCAGCAGCTTAACCCCCGGTCAGCCCCAGCATTTT
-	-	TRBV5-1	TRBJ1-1	CASSATANTEAFF	TGCGCCAGCAGCGCGACTGCGAACACTGAAGCTTTCTTT
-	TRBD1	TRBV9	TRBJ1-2	CASTRGQGGGYTF	TGTGCCAGCACCCGGGGACAGGGGGGAGGCTACACCTTC
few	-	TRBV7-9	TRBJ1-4	CASSLEGGEGEKLFF	TGTGCCAGCAGCTTAGAAGGAGGGGAAGGAGAAAAACTGTTTTTT
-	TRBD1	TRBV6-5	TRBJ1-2	CASSYGTGVGYGYTF	TGTGCCAGCAGTTACGGGACAGGGGTGGGCTATGGCTACACCTTC
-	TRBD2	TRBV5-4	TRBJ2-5	CASTPTSEETQYF	TGTGCCAGCACCCCGACTAGCGAAGAGACCCAGTACTTC
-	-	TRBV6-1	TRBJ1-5	CASSGDRNQPQHF	TGTGCCAGCAGTGGTGACAGAAATCAGCCCCAGCATTTT
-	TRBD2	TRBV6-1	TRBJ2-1	CAIQAGDYNEQFF	TGTGCCATCCAAGCGGGGGACTACAATGAGCAGTTCTTC
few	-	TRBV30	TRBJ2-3	CASHGGGRGTDTQYF	TGTGCCTCCCATGGGGGGGGGAGGGGGACAGATACGCAGTATTTT
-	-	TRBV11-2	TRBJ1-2	CASSPPGEGRGYTF	TGTGCCAGCAGCCCCCCCGGGGAGGGTAGAGGCTACACCTTC
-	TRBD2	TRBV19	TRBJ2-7	CASSIGTSGAPYEQYF	TGTGCCAGTAGTATAGGGACTAGCGGGGCACCCTACGAGCAGTACTTC